The rows below give T cell receptor beta chains drawn from one sample of a study of T cell repertoires in cytomegalovirus infection. Via MiXCR, TCRdb re-called the reads, giving one row per CDR3 protein. In the table there are some 700,000 distinct CDR3 sequences, roughly 35% of which are singletons. The specimen was PBMCs. The source is a human donor in good health (CMV status not recorded). Some clones in this sample may be carry-over from other donors' samples. Each CDR3 is given with its conserved first and last residue. D genes are given only for firm matches. The size entry is marked missing in some rows and otherwise reads once, few, many or a size class.

.,.,TRBJ1-6,TRBV10-3,TGTGCCATCAATCGGGACGGCAATTCACCCCTCCACTTT,CAINRDGNSPLHF
.,TRBD2,TRBJ2-1,TRBV5-6,TGTGCCAGCAGCCAGCCCTTAGCGGGAGTTTCCTACAATGAGCAGTTCTTC,CASSQPLAGVSYNEQFF
.,.,TRBJ2-7,TRBV2,TGTGCCAGCAGTGAACGCATTTACGAGCAGTACTTC,CASSERIYEQYF
few,TRBD1,TRBJ1-5,TRBV28,TGTGCCAGCAGAGATATTGGGACAGGGGGCAATCAGCCCCAGCATTTT,CASRDIGTGGNQPQHF
.,.,TRBJ2-3,TRBV7-6,TGTGCCAGCAGCTTAGCGCCTGTAAGACCTAGCACAGATACGCAGTATTTT,CASSLAPVRPSTDTQYF
.,TRBD1,TRBJ1-4,TRBV29-1,TGCAGCGCGTCCGACAGGGCAACTAATGAAAAACTGTTTTTT,CSASDRATNEKLFF
few,.,TRBJ1-2,TRBV28,TGTGCCAGCAGTCCAATCTCGAGGGTTGGCGGCTACACCTTC,CASSPISRVGGYTF
.,TRBD1,TRBJ1-5,TRBV19,TGTGCCAGTAGTACCGGGACAGGGAGGAATCAGCCCCAGCATTTT,CASSTGTGRNQPQHF
.,.,TRBJ1-2,TRBV3-1,TGTGCCAGCAGCCAAGCAGGGCCCGGCTACACCTTC,CASSQAGPGYTF
.,.,TRBJ1-4,TRBV20-1,TGCAGTCCCACCCCCCGGAGGACTAATGAAAAACTGTTTTTT,CSPTPRRTNEKLFF
few,.,TRBJ2-5,TRBV5-1,TGCGCCAGCAGCTTGATGACCACCGAGACCCAGTACTTC,CASSLMTTETQYF
.,.,TRBJ1-1,TRBV28,TGTGCCAGCAGTGCCCCTTGGGAGGGAACTGAAGCTTTCTTT,CASSAPWEGTEAFF
few,TRBD1,TRBJ2-3,TRBV24-1,TGTGCCACCAGCCCTGGGGACAGTGGCACAGATACGCAGTATTTT,CATSPGDSGTDTQYF
.,TRBD1,TRBJ1-1,TRBV19,TGTGCCAGTAGTCACCTACAGGGGGAAGCTTTCTTT,CASSHLQGEAFF
once,TRBD1,TRBJ2-4,TRBV4-2,TGTGCCAGCAGCCAAGGGACAGGGGGCAAAAACATTCAGTACTTC,CASSQGTGGKNIQYF
.,TRBD1,TRBJ1-5,TRBV12-3/TRBV12-4,TGTGCCAGCAGTCAGGGACAGGGAGGGATTAGGCAGCCCCAGCATTTT,CASSQGQGGIRQPQHF
.,TRBD1,TRBJ2-3,TRBV28,TGTGCCAGCTGGGACAGGCCCACAGATACGCAGTATTTT,CASWDRPTDTQYF
.,.,TRBJ1-2,TRBV18,TGTGCCAGCTCTCCCCCCGGAGGGGCCGGCTACACCTTC,CASSPPGGAGYTF
.,.,TRBJ2-1,TRBV28,TGTGCCAGCAGCCGAGACATGGGGAATGAGCAGTTCTTC,CASSRDMGNEQFF
.,.,TRBJ1-1,TRBV10-3,TGTGCCATCAGTGAGAGATCAGGGGTGAACACTGAAGCTTTCTTT,CAISERSGVNTEAFF
.,.,TRBJ2-1,TRBV4-1,TGCGCCAGCAGCCGGGGGTATGAGCAGTTCTTC,CASSRGYEQFF
few,.,TRBJ2-3,TRBV7-2,TGTGCCAGCAGCTCCAACAGGTTGTGGGGGACAGATACGCAGTATTTT,CASSSNRLWGTDTQYF
once,.,TRBJ1-3,TRBV29-1,TGCAGCGTTTTATTTGGGCAGAGCTCTGGAAACACCATATATTTT,CSVLFGQSSGNTIYF
.,TRBD1,TRBJ2-3,TRBV19,TGTGCCATTACAATACAGGGGGCGAACACAGATACGCAGTATTTT,CAITIQGANTDTQYF
few,TRBD1,TRBJ2-3,TRBV12-3/TRBV12-4,TGTGCCAGCAGTTCCCCCGCAGGGGGACCTAGCACAGATACGCAGTATTTT,CASSSPAGGPSTDTQYF
many,TRBD1,TRBJ1-2,TRBV7-2,TGTGCCAGCAGCAACCAATCGACAGGGGTTGGGGGCTACACCTTC,CASSNQSTGVGGYTF
.,.,TRBJ2-1,TRBV24-1,TGTGCCACCGAAGACCAGGGTTCTGAGCAGTTCTTC,CATEDQGSEQFF
.,TRBD1,TRBJ1-5,TRBV28,TGTGCCAGCAGTGGTTTATTTTCGGCCAGGGGGCGATTTCAGCCCCAGCATTTT,CASSGLFSARGRFQPQHF
few,.,TRBJ2-6,TRBV23-1,TGCGCCAGCAGTCTGGGGGTGGACGGAAGCTCTGGGGCCAACGTCCTGACTTTC,CASSLGVDGSSGANVLTF
.,TRBD1,TRBJ1-6,TRBV5-1,TGCGCCAGCAGCTTAGGACAGGGGCCTTCACCCCTCCACTTT,CASSLGQGPSPLHF
.,.,TRBJ2-1,TRBV6-1,TGTGCCAGCAGTGGCAGGGTTGATGAGCAGTTCTTC,CASSGRVDEQFF
.,TRBD1,TRBJ1-2,TRBV11-1,TGTGCCAGCAGCTTTGACGGGACAGGGGAAGACTATGGCTACACCTTC,CASSFDGTGEDYGYTF
.,TRBD1,TRBJ2-7,TRBV20-1,TGCAGTGCTAGCAGGACAGGGAGCTCCTACGAGCAGTACTTC,CSASRTGSSYEQYF
few,TRBD2,TRBJ2-5,TRBV7-2,TGTGCCAGCAGCTTAGCGACGGGACTAGCGATACAAGAGACCCAGTACTTC,CASSLATGLAIQETQYF